This TCR beta chain was captured by sequencing in a study of cytomegalovirus exposure and HLA in healthy donors. This clone has a single count. Germline V gives CDR1 ENHRY, CDR2 SYGVKD. The CDR3 length is 16 residues. V lost 8 bases, J lost 10 bases, and 17 bases stayed unmatched. TCRdb's copy holds only in-frame clones and misses some; the assay was immunoSEQ multiplex PCR. The profile shows more than 85,000 clones, approximately 94% of them singletons. The sequence was obtained from a woman aged 18-30 years in good health and CMV-seronegative. The source material was PBMCs. This chain connects TRBV10-3 to TRBJ2-1; TRBD2 aligns across 10 bases. The DNA of the CDR3 is TGTGCCATCGAGACGGGATCTAGCGGGAGCGGGGGAGAGCAGTTCTTC. Translating gives CAIETGSSGSGGEQFF.